The clone carrying this T cell receptor (beta chain) was picked up many times. One end of the junction does not line up with germline, which may come from a read error. The CDR3 is made up of 12 amino acids. CDR1 and CDR2 (germline): SGHNT, YYREEE (reference sequence). TCRdb fed the 5' RACE reads into MiXCR, producing one record per CDR3 protein. This sample yields 15,000 or so distinct CDR3 sequences, of which more than 7% are seen a single time; more than 1.5% belongs to the top ten. The data stem from a study of T cells after yellow fever vaccination. The overall study: Some fractions had low cell numbers, and these were prepared with SMART-Seq v4 Ultra Low Input.

The sample was PBMCs, either bulk or a sorted T-cell subset (CD4+, CD8+, memory, or dextramer-sorted; not recorded which), taken on the day of the yellow fever booster vaccination. The chain uses TRBV5-4 and TRBJ2-1; possible D gene TRBD1, 5 bases. The TCR comes from a man aged 18 to 29 who received the YFV17D yellow fever vaccine. The CDR3, as DNA: TGTGCCAGCAGCTTGGGTGCAACAGGTATGGCCTTC. This translates into CASSLGATGMAF. Using reference TRBV5-4 and TRBJ2-1 for the parts outside the CDR3, the full variable domain is ETGVTQSPTHLIKTRGQQVTLRCSSQSGHNTVSWYQQALGQGPQFIFQYYREEENGRGNFPPRFSGLQFPNYSSELNVNALELDDSALYLCASSLGATGMAFGPGTRLTVL.